This T cell receptor (beta chain) emerged from a study of CD8 T cells in Susac syndrome. The CDR3 totals 13 residues. The germline CDR1 and CDR2 sequences are SEHNR and FQNEAQ (reference sequence). Reverse transcription of about 0.5 to 1 ug RNA used random hexamers. Multiplex PCR with immunoSEQ amplified the TCR beta CDR3 across 54 Vbeta and 13 Jbeta. TCRdb recomputed calls from the immunoSEQ multiplex PCR reads with MiXCR, one row per CDR3 protein. The sample shows approximately 120,000 distinct CDR3 sequences, approximately 93% of them seen only once. This clonotype was seen a single time. At one of its ends the junction is not consistent with the germline gene, which may arise from a read error. The authors sequenced TCR beta from blood CD8+ and CD4+ T cells. Relapsing-remitting disease, either stable or active, was present in the treatment-naive patients who were the multiple sclerosis controls. Negative isolation yielded the CD8+ and CD4+ T cells, while FACS enriched the TEMRA cells.

This TCR was recovered from a human donor with multiple sclerosis. The J gene is TRBJ2-5, the V gene TRBV7-9; D is ambiguous. Sequenced sample: CD8+ T cells from PBMCs. The CDR3 nucleotides read TGTGCCAGCAGCGTTACCTCGAAAGAGACCCAGTGCTTC. Amino acids: CASSVTSKETQCF.